This entry is about one T cell receptor beta chain. Its antigen is not identified. This entry is derived from a study of cytomegalovirus exposure and HLA in healthy donors. Study-level findings and limits: Altogether, 150 to 200 TCR beta chains were recorded as cytomegalovirus-associated. TCR beta sequences numbering some 17,000 were associated with HLA alleles at 0.05 false discovery rate in a later analysis.

PCR used 60 Vbeta primers and 13 Jbeta primers. As handled by the study authors: The count from a later analysis was tens of millions of unique TCR beta chains, some 11 million of them shared. The table came from immunoSEQ multiplex PCR; TCRdb's copy has only in-frame clones and leaves some out. That table furnishes V, J and clone size, whereas the DNA furnished D and trimming. The data contain just over 150,000 clones, around 80% of them singletons. CDR3 length equals 17 residues. Deletions cut 4 bases from V and 5 bases from J, with 23 bases between. Germline assignment: CDR1 MDHEN and CDR2 SYDVKM. The clonotype originates from a man aged 18 to 30 in good health and CMV-seronegative. The specimen sequenced was PBMCs. This chain connects TRBV28 to TRBJ1-2, with D possibly TRBD1 on 5 matching bases. For the CDR3, the DNA is TGTGCCAGCAGTTCCCCGGCCAGGGCTAGGAGTGGGTATGGCTACACCTTC. Its protein is CASSSPARARSGYGYTF.